These 13 T cell receptor beta chains share one sample of origin, sequenced in a study of shared T cell receptors in the human thymus. Only in-frame clones appear in the TCRdb table, and some are missing; sequencing was by immunoSEQ multiplex PCR. The table has under 850,000 clones, approximately 87% seen once. These sequences were also reported in another study, on human thymus T cells.

The sequenced sample was thymocytes. The source of these receptors is a boy younger than two with a congenital heart defect.

V and J are TRBV18 and TRBJ2-7, with 8 bases matching TRBD1. The CDR3 has 14 amino acids. The V segment lost 6 bases and the J segment 2 bases; nucleotides outside the gene matches: 6. From germline, CDR1 is KGHSH and CDR2 LQKENI. CDR3 region: CASSWTGKTYEQYF. The CDR3 DNA reads as TGTGCCAGCTCCTGGACAGGGAAGACCTACGAGCAGTACTTC.

The V gene is TRBV6-1, the J gene TRBJ1-5; D uncertain. Germline V gene data show CDR1 as MNHNS and CDR2 as SASEGT. V gave up 0 bases and J gave up 3 bases, with 12 bases separating them. This CDR3 spans 16 amino acids. In DNA, the CDR3 is TGTGCCAGCAGTGAAGCTGTCGGCAGGTCCAATCAGCCCCAGCATTTT. This translates into CASSEAVGRSNQPQHF.

V usage is TRBV28 and J usage is TRBJ1-2; a weak D match, TRBD1 (5 bases). V was clipped by 3 bases and J by 5 bases, with 13 bases between them. Germline V gene lookup returns CDR1 MDHEN and CDR2 SYDVKM. The CDR3 contains 14 residues. The CDR3: CASSFLKGLYGYTF. The CDR3 region has the DNA TGTGCCAGCAGTTTTCTGAAGGGGTTGTATGGCTACACCTTC.

The gene calls are TRBV15 and TRBJ2-7, with TRBD2 identical over 13 bases. V was clipped by 0 bases and J by 1 base; unmatched bases: 6. This CDR3 spans 18 amino acids. Looked up from germline, CDR1 is LNHNV and CDR2 is YYDKDF (reference sequence). Written as DNA, the CDR3 is TGTGCCACCAGCAGAGAACCGGGACTAGCGGGACCTTCCTACGAGCAGTACTTC. Its protein product is CATSREPGLAGPSYEQYF.

The chain couples TRBV11-2 to TRBJ2-1; D possibly corresponds to TRBD2 (6 bases). The CDR3 runs to 17 residues. The germline gives CDR1 SGHAT, CDR2 FQNNGV. V lost 0 bases and J lost 0, with 12 bases in between. The CDR3 sequence is CASSLEARDFSYNEQFF. The CDR3 DNA reads TGTGCCAGCAGCTTAGAAGCCCGGGACTTCTCCTACAATGAGCAGTTCTTC.

This clone was picked up one time. V and J are TRBV2 and TRBJ2-1, with 7 bases matching TRBD1. The germline gives CDR1 SNHLY, CDR2 FYNNEI. This CDR3 contains 15 residues. The V gene end was trimmed by 7 bases and the J gene end by 2 bases; junction bases not matched to a gene: 8. The CDR3 sequence: CASKTTGQTYNEQFF. In nucleotides, the CDR3 is TGTGCCAGCAAAACCACGGGACAGACCTACAATGAGCAGTTCTTC.

This sequence joins TRBV27 and TRBJ2-1; TRBD2 matches 7 bases. V trimming: 8 bases; J trimming: 10 bases; junction bases outside the gene matches: 8. The CDR3 has 12 residues. Germline-derived CDR1 and CDR2 are MNHEY and SMNVEV (reference sequence). CDR3 loop: CASGGGSPEQFF. The CDR3 nucleotides read TGTGCCAGCGGCGGGGGATCTCCCGAGCAGTTCTTC.

The chain employs TRBV28 and TRBJ1-1, with 12 bases aligning to TRBD1. V lost 6 bases and J lost 4; bases outside the gene matches: 21. The CDR3 spans 20 residues. In germline, CDR1 is MDHEN, CDR2 SYDVKM. The chain's CDR3 is CASRAVGEGDRGRSGTEAFF. The CDR3 DNA reads TGTGCCAGCAGGGCGGTGGGGGAAGGGGACAGGGGGCGATCGGGCACTGAAGCTTTCTTT.

The J gene is TRBJ2-7, the V gene TRBV7-2; a possible D gene is TRBD1 (7 bases). The V gene's germline CDR1 is SGHTA and CDR2 FQGNSA. The CDR3 length is 15 residues. V lost 6 bases and J 3 bases, leaving 18 bases between the germline ends. Here the CDR3 reads CASRHQGGSGYEQYF. In DNA form, the CDR3 reads TGTGCCAGCAGGCACCAGGGGGGTAGCGGCTACGAGCAGTACTTC.

The rearrangement uses TRBV19 and TRBJ2-7, with a tentative D call TRBD2 (6 bases). CDR3 length equals 17 residues. Trimming pared 7 bases from V and 7 bases from J, leaving 29 bases between. Germline CDR1 is LNHDA and CDR2 is SQIVND (reference sequence). CDR3 DNA: TGTGCCAGTACCTCAAGGGATGCCCCGGGACTCCAAGGGGAGCAGTACTTC. Translated, it gives CASTSRDAPGLQGEQYF.

The V gene is TRBV4-2, the J gene TRBJ2-3; 7 bases are a match to TRBD2. From germline, CDR1 is LGHNA and CDR2 YNFKEQ. The CDR3 sequence is 15 residues long. The V gene end was trimmed by 7 bases and the J gene end by 1 base; junction bases not matched to a gene: 8. The DNA of the CDR3 is TGTGCCAGCAAATTTCGGGAGGAGGGCACAGATACGCAGTATTTT. Its translation is CASKFREEGTDTQYF.

The CDR3 protein is CASGLVPGGSWQETQYF. The CDR3 DNA is TGTGCTAGTGGTTTGGTACCGGGCGGGAGTTGGCAAGAGACCCAGTACTTC. The chain carries TRBV12-5 and TRBJ2-5, with 7 bases aligning to TRBD2. V was clipped by 0 bases and J by 2 bases; unmatched bases: 9. The CDR3 has 17 amino acids. Germline CDR1 and CDR2: LGHNT and FRNRAP. Full variable domain (missing parts from reference TRBV12-5 and TRBJ2-5): DARVTQTPRHKVTEMGQEVTMRCQPILGHNTVFWYRQTMMQGLELLAYFRNRAPLDDSGMPKDRFSAEMPDATLATLKIQPSEPRDSAVYFCASGLVPGGSWQETQYFGPGTRLLVL.

V usage is TRBV14 and J usage is TRBJ2-5, with 7 bases lining up with TRBD1. This CDR3 has 16 residues. V gave up 0 bases and J gave up 3 bases; unmatched junction bases: 7. CDR1 SGHDN and CDR2 FVKESK come from the germline V gene. CDR3 DNA sequence: TGTGCCAGCAGCCAAGAGGAATACAGGGGTAAAGAGACCCAGTACTTC. It encodes CASSQEEYRGKETQYF.